This TCR beta chain appears in the sequencing data of a study of T cell responses to AZD1222 COVID-19 vaccine. The V gene lost 6 bases and the J gene lost 1 base, with 15 bases spanning the gap. The CDR3 is 15 amino acids. Germline V gives CDR1 MNHNY, CDR2 SVGAGI (reference sequence). Repertoires were generated with immunoSEQ multiplex PCR, while TCRdb's copy carries only in-frame clones and drops some. Here the sample spans 83,000 or so clones, over 75% being singletons. General study findings and limits: Vaccine-related CD4 TCRs covered spike, predominating at 160-218 and 743-854. Elevations in Spike-specific TCR breadth and depth followed administration of two AZD1222 doses.

In the case of this clone: Its antigen is unidentified.

The specimen comprised peripheral blood, sampled on day 0 of MenACWY control vaccination. The chain combines TRBV6-6 with TRBJ2-5; TRBD1 is a possible D gene (6 bases). The origin of this receptor is an adult in good health. CDR3: CASSSGQLIQETQYF. CDR3 bases: TGTGCCAGCAGCAGCGGACAGCTCATCCAAGAGACCCAGTACTTC.